This is a list of T cell receptor beta chains from one sample in a study of OX40 agonist ivuxolimab in advanced cancers. Method: immunoSEQ multiplex PCR; TCRdb's copy keeps in-frame clones and lacks some. The sample includes 35,000 to 45,000 clones, just under 85% of them seen just once. The sample was CD4+ or CD8+ T cells sorted from blood, taken in a trial of the OX40 agonist ivuxolimab. The receptors were gathered from an adult with an advanced solid tumor such as melanoma, head and neck, liver or kidney cancer. The CDR3 runs from the conserved cysteine through the conserved F or W.

>TRBJ2-7|TRBV25-1
CASAHYEQYF
>TRBJ1-3|TRBV4-1
CASSQEDRAGNTIYF
>TRBJ2-7|TRBV19
CASSIPGQGSYEQYF
>TRBJ1-5|TRBV28
CASSLSSQPQHF
>TRBJ2-1|TRBV18
CASSPPGGGSDEQFF
>TRBJ2-1|TRBV9
CASSAAGTSYNEQFF
>TRBJ2-3|TRBV2
CASTLADTQYF
>-|TRBV10-3
CAIRAGPPRPEQYF
>TRBJ1-5|TRBV30
CAWSRGQGYQPQHF
>TRBJ2-7|TRBV2
CASLGDRNYEQYF
>TRBJ2-2|TRBV7-6
CASSLVGSPNTGELFF
>TRBJ2-5|TRBV30
CAWSLTGTRRETQYF
>TRBJ2-4|TRBV30
CAWSVTSAKNIQYF
>TRBJ1-5|TRBV28
CASRGVNQPQHF
>TRBJ1-1|TRBV7-9
CASSLVGGPTEAFF
>TRBJ1-3|TRBV6-5
CASSRGSSGNTIYF
>TRBJ2-3|TRBV7-9
CASSSNSGGTDTQYF
>TRBJ1-2|TRBV6-5
CASSYGVVYGYTF
>TRBJ2-7|TRBV19
CASSIRGLAGGHEQYF
>TRBJ2-1|TRBV9
CASGLGTNYNEQFF
>TRBJ2-1|TRBV29-1
CSVRHSLGNEQFF
>TRBJ2-2|TRBV6-1
CASSGGTSGTGELFF
>TRBJ2-3|TRBV7-2
CASTKGLPSTDTQYF
>TRBJ2-1|TRBV4-2
CASRGTGTYNEQFF
>TRBJ2-1|TRBV7-9
CASSLRLYNEQFF
>TRBJ2-5|TRBV5-6
CASSLGLARQTQYF
>TRBJ2-7|TRBV30
CAWSGLAGLYEQYF
>TRBJ2-5|TRBV11-2
CASSSRFETQYF
>TRBJ2-2|TRBV9
CASSVVDNTGELFF
>TRBJ2-5|TRBV7-3
CASSLRDRGKTQYF
>TRBJ1-1|TRBV7-2
CASSLGQLTEAFF
>TRBJ1-2|TRBV5-6
CASSFLGRGWGYTF
>TRBJ2-7|TRBV29-1
CSVGSGQGSGSREQYF
>TRBJ1-2|TRBV10-1
CASSRDRGYGYTF
>TRBJ2-1|TRBV28
CATGGIGYNEQFF
>TRBJ2-5|TRBV19
CASSIAPGPQGWETQYF
>TRBJ2-2|TRBV7-6
CASMEQSGELFF
>TRBJ2-1|TRBV15
CATSRVGTTSYNEQFF
>TRBJ1-2|TRBV7-2
CASSLEVIGGYGYTF
>TRBJ2-1|TRBV5-1
CASSLEGGRWNEQFF
>TRBJ2-3|TRBV10-3
CATAGLTSADTQYF
>TRBJ2-2|TRBV23-1
CASSQGFWELFF
>TRBJ2-1|TRBV19
CATAGAINNEQFF
>TRBJ1-1|TRBV27
CASLRTYPNTEAFF
>TRBJ1-2|TRBV7-5
CARSLDPQLVKPPHTF
>TRBJ2-1|TRBV7-6
CASSLGGTSDNEQFF
>TRBJ1-2|TRBV2
CASSRASGGYTF
>TRBJ1-1|TRBV27
CASVRQGTNTEAFF
>TRBJ1-3|TRBV30
CAWNARGPGNTIYF
>TRBJ2-1|TRBV11-3
CASSLEGVRGDEQFF
>TRBJ1-2|TRBV4-1
CASSQEQGRSYGYTF
>TRBJ2-1|TRBV7-7
CASSLSTANEQFF
>TRBJ2-1|TRBV27
CASNGQGTAGGPIDEQFF
>TRBJ2-7|TRBV5-1
CASSLRTTGSAEQYF
>TRBJ1-4|TRBV28
CASSLPGTGVEKLFF
>TRBJ2-7|TRBV19
CASSIGPANYEQYF
>TRBJ1-2|TRBV15
CATSRAEGLDGYTF